This T cell receptor (beta chain) was recovered during a study of a mutant IDH1 vaccine in newly diagnosed glioma. Study-level information: Treated patients, averaging 40.4 years, were around 62% male and approximately 38% female. Most had both radiotherapy and temozolomide beforehand; others had only one.

This clone was seen only once. Its antigen is undetermined. As for time point: week 23, last vaccination. What each vaccine dose contained was 300 ug of mutant IDH1 20-mer peptide, accompanied by topical imiquimod. The germline V and J ends were trimmed by 0 bases and 8 bases, with 7 bases remaining between them. The CDR3 spans 11 residues. The germline V gene has CDR1 GTSNPN and CDR2 SVGIG (reference sequence). Sequencing used immunoSEQ multiplex PCR; TCRdb keeps in-frame clones, though not all of them. This sample has 40,000 to 45,000 clones; around 84% occur once, and the top ten carry about 2.2%. The sample consisted of PBMCs, taken from a glioma patient whose treatment included an IDH1 peptide vaccine. This clonotype was sampled from a woman aged 18-29 years with glioma. Some clones in this sample may be carry-over from other donors' samples. This chain connects TRBV30 to TRBJ1-2, with D perhaps matching TRBD1 (5 bases). CDR3 bases: TGTGCCTGGAGTGTCGGGGGAGGCTACACCTTC. It is translated as CAWSVGGGYTF.